The 10 T cell receptor beta chains reported below all come from one sample, sequenced in a study of cytomegalovirus exposure and HLA in healthy donors. The PCR used 60 Vbeta and 13 Jbeta primers. Clones were sequenced by immunoSEQ multiplex PCR, and TCRdb holds only the in-frame ones, with some missing. The top ten hold approximately 2.1% of the sample, which has around 170,000 clones, 80% seen once. The specimen was PBMCs. The receptors come from a woman aged 30 to 39 in good health and CMV-seronegative.

The CDR3 spells CASSSLGQGAHIQYF. The CDR3 nucleotides read TGTGCCAGCAGCTCCCTCGGACAGGGGGCGCACATTCAGTACTTC. V and J are TRBV11-2 and TRBJ2-4; 11 nucleotides match TRBD1. The trim removed 4 bases at V and 8 bases at J, leaving 7 bases unmatched. The length of the CDR3 is 15 residues. Germline V lookup: CDR1 SGHAT, CDR2 FQNNGV.

The rearrangement uses TRBV27 and TRBJ2-7; perhaps TRBD2 as D (6 bases). The CDR3 sequence is 13 residues long. V shed 2 bases and J shed 2 bases, with 7 bases lying between them. In germline, CDR1 is MNHEY, CDR2 SMNVEV (reference sequence). The DNA for the CDR3 is TGTGCCAGCAGTTTACCGGGGGCCTACGAGCAGTACTTC. It encodes CASSLPGAYEQYF.

Only one count was recorded for this clone. This chain uses TRBV4-2 with TRBJ1-5; D is perhaps TRBD1 (5 bases). The CDR3 totals 17 residues. Trimming took 0 bases from V and 2 from J, leaving 14 bases between them. In germline, CDR1 is LGHNA, CDR2 YNFKEQ. The CDR3: CASSQEGPGPGNQPQHF. As DNA, the CDR3 is TGTGCCAGCAGCCAAGAGGGGCCAGGCCCTGGCAATCAGCCCCAGCATTTT.

This chain links TRBV6-6 with TRBJ2-2; D is perhaps TRBD1 (5 bases). The germline CDR1 and CDR2 sequences are MNHNY and SVGAGI (reference sequence). V lost 2 bases and J 2 bases, leaving 9 bases between the germline ends. This CDR3 is 15 amino acids long. This CDR3 is CASSYRTQNTGELFF. As DNA, the CDR3 is TGTGCCAGCAGTTACCGGACACAAAACACCGGGGAGCTGTTTTTT.

This clone was found once. The chain joins TRBV6-5 to TRBJ2-7; 9 bases line up with TRBD1. V dropped 0 bases and J dropped 5; count of bases not matched to a gene: 5. The CDR3 has 15 residues. The germline V gene has CDR1 MNHEY and CDR2 SVGAGI. As DNA, the CDR3 is TGTGCCAGCAGTTACTCAACAGGGGGCGGGGACGAGCAGTACTTC. Translated, it gives CASSYSTGGGDEQYF.

CDR3 bases: TGTGCCAGCAGTGAATGGAGCACCAATGAAAAACTGTTTTTT. Protein: CASSEWSTNEKLFF. The chain couples TRBV2 to TRBJ1-4; D is ambiguous. CDR3 length: 14 amino acids. The V gene's germline CDR1 is SNHLY and CDR2 FYNNEI. The V gene lost 2 bases and the J gene lost 5 bases, with 9 bases spanning the gap.

V gene TRBV21-1 combines with J gene TRBJ1-1. TRBV21-1 is a listed pseudogene. The CDR3 has 14 amino acids. CDR3 amino acids: CASSKEGGNTEAFF. The CDR3, as DNA: TGTGCCAGCAGCAAAGAAGGAGGGAACACTGAAGCTTTCTTT.

This sequence joins TRBV7-9 and TRBJ1-1, with D possibly matching TRBD1 (5 bases). Per the germline V gene, CDR1 is SEHNR and CDR2 is FQNEAQ (reference sequence). CDR3 size: 14 residues. Trimming stripped 5 bases from V and 2 bases from J, with 12 bases between. CDR3 sequence reads: CASSQGEGNTEAFF. The DNA of the CDR3 is TGTGCCAGCAGCCAGGGCGAAGGTAACACTGAAGCTTTCTTT.

The rearrangement links TRBV29-1 to TRBJ1-2, with D possibly TRBD1 on 5 matching bases. The CDR3 spans 12 residues. Germline V gives CDR1 SQVTM, CDR2 ANQGSEA. V lost 4 bases, J lost 8 bases, and 14 bases lay in between. In DNA, the CDR3 is TGCAGCGTTGCAACAGGCTTGAGGGGCTACACCTTC. Translated, it gives CSVATGLRGYTF.

The J gene is TRBJ2-1, the V gene TRBV29-1; 9 bases are shared with TRBD2. There are 14 residues in the CDR3. Trimming removed 3 bases from V and 4 bases from J; junction bases left unmatched: 4. Per the germline V gene, CDR1 is SQVTM and CDR2 is ANQGSEA. CDR3 sequence: CSVDEAGGYNEQFF. For the CDR3, the DNA is TGCAGCGTTGATGAAGCGGGGGGTTACAATGAGCAGTTCTTC.